A single sample is the source of the 7 T cell receptor beta chains below, sequenced in a study of T cell repertoires in cytomegalovirus infection. Antigen specificity for these receptors is unknown. TCRdb fed the reads into MiXCR, producing one record per CDR3 protein. The table lists about 830,000 distinct CDR3 sequences, around a third of them singletons. Specimen: cultured CD8+ T cells from PBMCs, collected from culture after CMV antigen stimulation. The receptors derive from a human donor in good health (CMV status not recorded). Some clones in this sample may be carry-over from other donors' samples.

This clonotype was picked up a small number of times. This rearrangement joins TRBV5-1 to TRBJ1-1; D might be TRBD1 (6 bases). This CDR3 spans 17 amino acids. V was pared by 0 bases and J by 0 bases, with 15 bases between. Germline values: CDR1 SGHRS, CDR2 YFSETQ. The DNA of the CDR3 is TGCGCCAGCAGCTTGGGGGTGGGGGGCAACCTGAACACTGAAGCTTTCTTT. It encodes CASSLGVGGNLNTEAFF.

This clonotype was observed at least ten times. V and J are TRBV5-1 and TRBJ2-7; 9 nucleotides match TRBD1. CDR1 is SGHRS and CDR2 is YFSETQ in the germline V gene. The V gene end was trimmed by 2 bases and the J gene end by 3 bases; junction bases not matched to a gene: 9. The CDR3 is 16 residues long. CDR3 residues: CASSLPGQGMNYEQYF. The CDR3, as DNA: TGCGCCAGCAGCTTACCGGGACAGGGAATGAACTACGAGCAGTACTTC.

This chain connects TRBV7-9 to TRBJ2-7; no reliable D call. This CDR3 is 12 amino acids long. Germline V CDR1 and CDR2: SEHNR, FQNEAQ (reference sequence). Trimming removed 2 bases from V and 6 bases from J, with 8 bases in between. The CDR3 is CASSLRSSEQYV. The CDR3 DNA reads TGTGCCAGCAGCTTACGGTCGAGCGAGCAGTACGTC.

This clonotype was counted once. V usage is TRBV9 and J usage is TRBJ1-6; weak D call: TRBD1 (5 bases). Trimming took off 3 bases at V and 6 bases at J, with 16 bases between the two ends. The CDR3 spans 16 residues. Germline V CDR1 and CDR2: SGDLS, YYNGEE. The CDR3 bases are TGTGCCAGCAGCGCGTCCGGGACGCCGGGTAATTCACCCCTCCACTTT. Protein: CASSASGTPGNSPLHF.

The V gene is TRBV5-1, the J gene TRBJ2-3, with TRBD1 matching over 8 bases. The CDR3 is made up of 13 amino acids. Trimming took 0 bases from V and 14 from J; bases not matched to a gene: 8. Germline assignment: CDR1 SGHRS and CDR2 YFSETQ. The CDR3 DNA reads TGCGCCAGCAGCTTGGGAGACAGGGGTGGTACGTATTTT. It is translated as CASSLGDRGGTYF.

This rearrangement joins TRBV27 to TRBJ2-5; D might be TRBD1 (6 bases). Deletions cut 4 bases from V and 9 bases from J, with 18 bases between. There are 14 residues in the CDR3. The germline gives CDR1 MNHEY, CDR2 SMNVEV (reference sequence). CDR3 nucleotide sequence: TGTGCCAGCAGTTCCCTCACGCGAGGGGGATCCCAGTACTTC. This gives the protein CASSSLTRGGSQYF.

Comments on this clonotype: One junction end does not reproduce the germline sequence, and a read error may be involved. The chain recombines TRBV7-6 with TRBJ1-4, with D perhaps matching TRBD1 (5 bases). Germline V lookup: CDR1 SGHVS, CDR2 FNYEAQ. The CDR3 runs 12 residues. The CDR3 bases are TGTGCCAGCAGCTCGGGGGATGAAAATCTGTTTTTT. Translation: CASSSGDENLFF.